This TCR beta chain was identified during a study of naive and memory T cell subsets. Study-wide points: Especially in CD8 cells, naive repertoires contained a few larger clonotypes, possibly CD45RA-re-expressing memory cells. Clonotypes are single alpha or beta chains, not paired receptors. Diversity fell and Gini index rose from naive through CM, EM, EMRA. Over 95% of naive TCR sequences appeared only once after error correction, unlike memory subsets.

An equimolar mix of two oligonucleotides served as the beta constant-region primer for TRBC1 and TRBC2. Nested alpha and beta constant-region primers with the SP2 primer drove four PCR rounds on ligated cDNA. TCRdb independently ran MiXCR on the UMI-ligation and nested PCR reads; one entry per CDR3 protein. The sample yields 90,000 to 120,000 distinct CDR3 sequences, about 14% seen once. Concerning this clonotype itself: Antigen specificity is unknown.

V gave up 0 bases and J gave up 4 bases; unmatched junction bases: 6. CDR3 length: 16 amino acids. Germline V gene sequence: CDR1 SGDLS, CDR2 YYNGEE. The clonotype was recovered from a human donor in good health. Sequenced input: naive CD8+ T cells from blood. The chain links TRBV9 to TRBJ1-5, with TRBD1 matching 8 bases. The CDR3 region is CASSVGTGPTNQPQHF. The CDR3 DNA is TGTGCCAGCAGCGTAGGGACAGGGCCTACAAATCAGCCCCAGCATTTT. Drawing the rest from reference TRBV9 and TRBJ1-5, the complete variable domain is DSGVTQTPKHLITATGQRVTLRCSPRSGDLSVYWYQQSLDQGLQFLIQYYNGEERAKGNILERFSAQQFPDLHSELNLSSLELGDSALYFCASSVGTGPTNQPQHFGDGTRLSIL.